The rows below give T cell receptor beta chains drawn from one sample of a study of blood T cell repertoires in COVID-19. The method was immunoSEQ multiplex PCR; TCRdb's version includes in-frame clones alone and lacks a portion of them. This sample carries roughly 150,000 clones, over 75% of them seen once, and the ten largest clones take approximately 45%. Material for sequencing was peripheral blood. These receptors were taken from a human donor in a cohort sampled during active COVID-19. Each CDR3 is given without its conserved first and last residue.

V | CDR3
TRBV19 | ASKMTGTIPQH
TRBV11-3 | ASSLPLAGLNEQF
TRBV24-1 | ATSDSIRPDNYNEQF
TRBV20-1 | SASPSGNNEQF
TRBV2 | ASRGRGNEQF
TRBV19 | ASSGPPGGFSEAF
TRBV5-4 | ASSFNPTGYGYT
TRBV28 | ASTVGGQARTLNQPQH
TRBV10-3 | AIAQRAQETQY
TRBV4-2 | ASSQENTGTGKPDTQY
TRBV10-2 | ASSDGGPGNTIY
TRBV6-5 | ASRGTGHTEAF
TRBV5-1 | ASSRVSGQGIHGYT
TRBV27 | ASSLKPLRRGDSNYGYT
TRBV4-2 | ASSQNPGLNYGYT
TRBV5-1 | ASSLEPTGIVEF
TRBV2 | ASSALRAQGNEQF
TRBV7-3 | ASSFLGQGVTEAF
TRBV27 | ASSLQSGRGTNEQF
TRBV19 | ASSTGTSGVNTGELF
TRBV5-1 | ASSFAGNTGELF
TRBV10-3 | AISDGGDEQF
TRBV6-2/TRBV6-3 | ASSYPDRGKAGELF
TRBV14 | ASSHRLAGQETQY
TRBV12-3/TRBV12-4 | ASRPRLAGEQF
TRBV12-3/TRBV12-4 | ASSRTVFTEAF
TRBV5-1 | ASSLPATGTLTEAF
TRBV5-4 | ASSLAGQKNTGELF
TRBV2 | ASSPPWVRGTEAF
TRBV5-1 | ASSQGYEQY
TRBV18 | ASSLNPQGAVRTEAF
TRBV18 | ASSPGSGTRSYNEQF
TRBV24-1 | ATTPYRTTHLTNYGYT
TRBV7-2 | ASSLALAGGAGELF
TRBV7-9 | ASRPQNTDTQY
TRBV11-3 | ASSFFGGGSYNSPLH
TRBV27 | ASSLGWSGQGAKGEQF
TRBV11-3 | ASSSTRVGPPVGTQY
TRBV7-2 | ASSLGPAAGGRGEQF
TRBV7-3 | ASSRLAGEETQY
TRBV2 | ASSVGGFSTEAF
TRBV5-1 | ASTPGDRDTEAF
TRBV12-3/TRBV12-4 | ASRAQQGYGYT
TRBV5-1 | ASSPNYRGGTEAF
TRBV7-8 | ASSLRQSTDTQY
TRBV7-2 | ASSLGQTLNTEAF
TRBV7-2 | ASSLVTSGSPLH
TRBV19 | ASSIGGLSFAF